One sample yielded the 15 T cell receptor beta chains listed below, sequenced in a study of blood T cells in healthy people across ages. With a J-beta primer mix and a sample-barcoded 5' primer, a second PCR ran about 7 to 12 cycles. In TCRdb, the 5' RACE reads were re-called with MiXCR into one record per CDR3 protein. This sample has 700,000 to 850,000 distinct CDR3 sequences, with 40% to 65% found just once. Sequenced material: blood. These TCRs come from a man older than 75 in good health.

There are a few counts of this clonotype. The V and J genes are TRBV6-5 and TRBJ2-1; 9 bases map to TRBD2. V lost 6 bases to trimming and J lost 3 bases; unmatched junction nucleotides: 9. This CDR3 is built from 16 residues. The germline gives CDR1 MNHEY, CDR2 SVGAGI. The CDR3 reads CASRRSSGTLYNEQFF. CDR3 nucleotides: TGTGCCAGCAGGCGCTCTAGCGGGACCCTCTACAATGAGCAGTTCTTC.

The chain recombines TRBV15 with TRBJ2-6, with 7 bases lining up with TRBD2. This CDR3 comprises 18 residues. V lost 1 base, J lost 1 base, and 7 bases stayed unmatched. Per germline, CDR1 LNHNV and CDR2 YYDKDF (reference sequence). CDR3 sequence: CATSRVGEGQSGANVLTF. The CDR3 DNA reads TGTGCCACCAGCAGAGTTGGGGAGGGCCAATCTGGGGCCAACGTCCTGACTTTC.

By sample share, this clonotype is medium-sized (0.01 to 0.1%). The chain joins TRBV15 to TRBJ2-4; no firm D call. Trimming cost V 3 bases and J 1 base, with 19 bases left between them. This CDR3 spans 18 amino acids. Germline CDR1 and CDR2: LNHNV and YYDKDF (reference sequence). CDR3 sequence (DNA): TGTGCCACCAGCAGCCCCCTTTTGGCAGGTGTCGCCAAAAACATTCAGTACTTC. Amino acids: CATSSPLLAGVAKNIQYF.

The chain links TRBV10-3 to TRBJ2-3, with TRBD1 matching over 8 bases. After removal of 10 bases from V and 1 base from J, the junction contained 13 bases not matched to a gene. CDR3 length equals 16 residues. CDR1 ENHRY and CDR2 SYGVKD come from the germline V gene. The CDR3 protein is CASTTGASVGTDTQYF. The CDR3 nucleotides read TGTGCCAGCACGACAGGGGCCTCAGTCGGCACAGATACGCAGTATTTT.

Only a few counts were recorded for this clonotype. The rearrangement joins TRBV29-1 to TRBJ2-4; 8 bases fit TRBD1. The end of the DNA aligns better with TRBJ2-5, so the J call may be wrong. Germline V gives CDR1 SQVTM, CDR2 ANQGSEA. The CDR3 totals 14 residues. CDR3 region: CSVESDRERETQYF. CDR3 coding DNA: TGCAGCGTTGAATCGGACAGGGAGAGAGAGACCCAGTACTTC.

V is TRBV6-2 or TRBV6-3 and J is TRBJ2-5; TRBD2 matches at 8 bases. CDR3 size: 15 residues. The ends lost 2 bases at V and 5 bases at J; junction bases unmatched: 7. Germline V gene sequence: CDR1 MNHEY, CDR2 SVGEGT. The chain's CDR3 is CASSYPASGSETQYF. The CDR3 region has the DNA TGTGCCAGCAGTTACCCGGCTAGCGGGTCCGAGACCCAGTACTTC.

This clonotype has ten or more counts. V gene TRBV20-1 combines with J gene TRBJ2-1, with 9 positions matching TRBD2. The V gene's germline CDR1 is DFQATT and CDR2 SNEGSKA (reference sequence). Unmatched junction bases numbered 14, after V lost 8 bases and J lost 6 bases. This CDR3 has 15 residues. CDR3 protein: CSKRGREGLSNEQFF. CDR3 bases: TGCAGTAAACGCGGGCGGGAGGGCCTTAGCAATGAGCAGTTCTTC.

V usage is TRBV20-1 and J usage is TRBJ1-1; 8 nucleotides line up with TRBD1. V shed 3 bases and J 0 bases; nucleotides not matched to a gene: 6. Germline V gives CDR1 DFQATT, CDR2 SNEGSKA (reference sequence). The CDR3 is 15 residues long. The CDR3 loop is CSASRGTGMNTEAFF. Here the CDR3 DNA reads TGCAGTGCTAGTAGGGGGACAGGCATGAACACTGAAGCTTTCTTT.

The rearrangement uses TRBV20-1 and TRBJ1-1; TRBD1 might be the D (5 bases). Germline assignment: CDR1 DFQATT and CDR2 SNEGSKA (reference sequence). This CDR3 has 15 amino acids. Trimming stripped 1 base from V and 0 bases from J, with 12 bases between. DNA for the CDR3: TGCAGTGCTAGAGCGGCGGGGACGGTGAACACTGAAGCTTTCTTT. It translates to CSARAAGTVNTEAFF.

In its sample, this clonotype was seen once. The junction shows a germline mismatch at one end, possibly a read error. V is TRBV7-2 and J is TRBJ2-1; D gene ambiguous. This CDR3 has 13 amino acids. Germline CDR1 and CDR2: SGHTA and FQGNSA. The chain's CDR3 is CASTPALYNAQFF. The CDR3 region has the DNA TGTGCCAGCACCCCGGCCCTCTACAATGCGCAGTTCTTC.

This clonotype was seen a few times. The rearrangement links TRBV2 to TRBJ2-7; possibly TRBD1 for D (5 bases). Between the trimmed V and J ends, which lost 3 bases and 0 bases, there was a span of 12 bases. CDR3 size: 15 residues. Germline CDR1 reads SNHLY; CDR2 reads FYNNEI. DNA for the CDR3: TGTGCCAGCAGTGAGATAGACAGTAGCTCCTACGAGCAGTACTTC. Protein: CASSEIDSSSYEQYF. The full variable domain, its missing parts supplied by reference TRBV2 and TRBJ2-7, is EPEVTQTPSHQVTQMGQEVILRCVPISNHLYFYWYRQILGQKVEFLVSFYNNEISEKSEIFDDQFSVERPDGSNFTLKIRSTKLEDSAMYFCASSEIDSSSYEQYFGPGTRLTVT.

As DNA, the CDR3 is TGTGCCAGCCGGACAGTTCCCGGCGAGCAGTACTTC. Encoded protein: CASRTVPGEQYF. V is TRBV25-1 and J is TRBJ2-7, with D possibly matching TRBD1 (6 bases). The CDR3 runs 12 residues. Germline CDR1 MGHDK, CDR2 SYGVNS. The V end lost 8 bases, the J end lost 6 bases, and 14 bases lay between the germline ends.

The chain carries TRBV10-3 and TRBJ2-7; D not certain. V lost 5 bases and J lost 1, with 6 bases in between. The CDR3 consists of 12 residues. The germline V gene encodes CDR1 ENHRY and CDR2 SYGVKD. The CDR3 sequence is CAISPGSYEQYF. DNA of the CDR3: TGTGCCATCAGTCCCGGGTCCTACGAGCAGTACTTC.

This chain links TRBV18 with TRBJ2-7, with D possibly TRBD1 on 6 matching bases. Trimming shortened V by 4 bases and J by 3 bases, and 19 bases separated the two germline ends. This CDR3 has 16 residues. Germline assignment: CDR1 KGHSH and CDR2 LQKENI. The CDR3 DNA reads as TGTGCCAGCTCACGACAGAGGGACACGCTGAACTACGAGCAGTACTTC. Its translation is CASSRQRDTLNYEQYF.

The rearrangement uses TRBV6-5 and TRBJ1-2, with a possible D match to TRBD1 (6 bases). The CDR3 covers 14 residues. In germline, CDR1 is MNHEY, CDR2 SVGAGI. Trimming stripped 0 bases from V and 6 bases from J, with 11 bases between. For the CDR3, the DNA is TGTGCCAGCAGTTACTCGATAGGGGGGAATGGCTACACCTTC. It yields the protein CASSYSIGGNGYTF.